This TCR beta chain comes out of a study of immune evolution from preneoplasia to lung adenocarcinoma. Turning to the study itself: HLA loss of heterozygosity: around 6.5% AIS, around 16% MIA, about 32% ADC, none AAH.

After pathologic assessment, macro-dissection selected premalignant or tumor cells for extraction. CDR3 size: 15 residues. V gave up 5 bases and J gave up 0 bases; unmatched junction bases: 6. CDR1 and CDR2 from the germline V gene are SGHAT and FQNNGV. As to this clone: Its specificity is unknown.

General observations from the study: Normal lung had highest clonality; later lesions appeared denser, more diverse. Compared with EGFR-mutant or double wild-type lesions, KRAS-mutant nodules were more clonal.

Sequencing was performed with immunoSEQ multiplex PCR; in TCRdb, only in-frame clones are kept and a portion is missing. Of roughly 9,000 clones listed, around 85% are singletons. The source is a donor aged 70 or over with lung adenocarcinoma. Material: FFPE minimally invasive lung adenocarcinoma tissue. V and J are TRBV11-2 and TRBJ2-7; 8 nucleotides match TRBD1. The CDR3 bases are TGTGCCAGCAGCCATCCCGGGACAGGCTCCTACGAGCAGTACTTC. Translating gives CASSHPGTGSYEQYF.